The rows below give T cell receptor beta chains drawn from one sample of a study of T cell changes during pregnancy in multiple sclerosis. The assay was immunoSEQ multiplex PCR, and TCRdb's table has in-frame clones only and misses some. The sample includes tens of thousands of clones, about 92% seen only once; the top ten take more than 1.5%. The source was peripheral blood, collected after pregnancy. These receptors were obtained from a female donor with multiple sclerosis, enrolled in a pregnancy study. CDR3s include the opening cysteine and the closing phenylalanine or tryptophan. A D gene is named only where the DNA matches it firmly. Expanded clones are given a class, and other clones once, few, many or no size at all.

CASSFRTGGSPLHF	TGTGCCAGCAGTTTCAGGACAGGGGGTTCACCCCTCCACTTT	NA	TRBD1	TRBV25-1	TRBJ1-6
CASSMTGTGYRGELFF	TGTGCCAGTAGTATGACCGGGACAGGGTACCGCGGGGAGCTGTTTTTT	NA	TRBD1	TRBV19	TRBJ2-2
CAISRGQSGRGNEQFF	TGTGCCATCAGCCGAGGTCAAAGCGGGAGGGGGAATGAGCAGTTCTTC	NA	TRBD2	TRBV10-3	TRBJ2-1
CASSGDVQGNGKLFF	TGTGCCAGCAGCGGGGATGTACAGGGAAATGGAAAACTGTTTTTT	once	NA	TRBV9	TRBJ1-4
CASSVTETLYGYTF	TGTGCCAGCAGCGTTACAGAGACCCTCTATGGCTACACCTTC	NA	NA	TRBV7-2	TRBJ1-2
CASSPRSGVQETQYF	TGTGCCAGCTCACCACGGAGCGGGGTACAAGAGACCCAGTACTTC	NA	TRBD2	TRBV18	TRBJ2-5
CASSYFQGRDEKLFF	TGTGCCAGCAGTTACTTCCAGGGCAGGGATGAAAAACTGTTTTTT	NA	NA	TRBV6-5	TRBJ1-4
CASGTGTPSYEQYF	TGCGCCAGCGGAACCGGGACTCCTTCCTACGAGCAGTACTTC	NA	NA	TRBV5-1	TRBJ2-7
CSVWTSGKKGQETQYF	TGCAGCGTCTGGACTAGCGGGAAGAAGGGGCAAGAGACCCAGTACTTC	NA	TRBD2	TRBV29-1	TRBJ2-5
CASQGGSYNSPLHF	TGTGCCTCCCAAGGGGGTTCCTATAATTCACCCCTCCACTTT	NA	NA	TRBV30	TRBJ1-6
CASSRRHSGANVLTF	TGCGCCAGCAGCCGAAGACACTCTGGGGCCAACGTCCTGACTTTC	NA	NA	TRBV5-1	TRBJ2-6
CASSLVGQGASVNSYEQYF	TGCGCCAGCAGCTTGGTCGGACAGGGGGCATCGGTCAATTCTTACGAGCAGTACTTC	NA	TRBD1	TRBV5-1	TRBJ2-7
CASSSLGSTYGYTF	TGTGCCAGCAGCTCCCTCGGTAGTACCTATGGCTACACCTTC	NA	NA	TRBV11-2	TRBJ1-2
CASRTSGRANEQFF	TGTGCCAGCCGGACTAGCGGGAGGGCAAATGAGCAGTTCTTC	NA	TRBD2	TRBV27	TRBJ2-1
CATSTGTGAGETQYF	TGTGCCACTTCAACCGGGACAGGGGCTGGGGAGACCCAGTACTTC	NA	TRBD1	TRBV9	TRBJ2-5
CASSGDRGNEQFF	TGTGCCAGCAGTGGAGATCGGGGTAATGAGCAGTTCTTC	once	NA	TRBV13	TRBJ2-1
CSAGGGGEQYF	TGCAGTGCCGGGGGTGGAGGCGAGCAGTACTTC	NA	NA	TRBV20-1	TRBJ2-7
CASISDFLAGANVLTF	TGTGCCAGCATCTCAGACTTTCTTGCTGGGGCCAACGTCCTGACTTTC	NA	NA	TRBV2	TRBJ2-6
CASSLSNTGELFF	TGTGCCAGCTCACTCTCGAACACCGGGGAGCTGTTTTTT	once	NA	TRBV18	TRBJ2-2
CAISQTGVGINQPQHF	TGTGCCATCAGTCAAACAGGGGTCGGGATCAATCAGCCCCAGCATTTT	NA	TRBD1	TRBV10-3	TRBJ1-5
CASSGTGAPNQPQHF	TGCGCCAGCAGTGGGACAGGGGCTCCCAATCAGCCCCAGCATTTT	NA	TRBD1	TRBV5-1	TRBJ1-5
CAISDATGGAFFSEQYF	TGTGCCATCAGTGATGCGACAGGGGGCGCCTTTTTTAGCGAGCAGTACTTC	NA	TRBD1	TRBV10-3	TRBJ2-7
CASSYSLGALTGELFF	TGTGCCAGCAGTTACTCGCTCGGAGCCCTTACCGGGGAGCTGTTTTTT	NA	NA	TRBV6-6	TRBJ2-2
CAWTRDRDSYEQYF	TGTGCCTGGACCCGGGACAGGGACTCCTACGAGCAGTACTTC	NA	TRBD1	TRBV30	TRBJ2-7
CASSRQSTGYNEQFF	TGCGCCAGCAGCCGCCAGTCAACAGGCTACAATGAGCAGTTCTTC	NA	NA	TRBV5-1	TRBJ2-1
CASTRRGRYNEQFF	TGTGCCAGTACACGGCGGGGACGCTACAATGAGCAGTTCTTC	NA	NA	TRBV19	TRBJ2-1
CASSVGQGADEAFF	TGCGCCAGCAGCGTAGGACAGGGGGCGGATGAAGCTTTCTTT	NA	TRBD1	TRBV5-1	TRBJ1-1
CASSRGTGKTSEQYF	TGTGCCAGCAGCAGGGGGACAGGGAAAACGAGCGAGCAGTACTTC	NA	TRBD1	TRBV6-1	TRBJ2-7
CAWKQGYEQYF	TGTGCCTGGAAACAGGGATACGAGCAGTACTTC	NA	NA	TRBV30	TRBJ2-7
CASSQELAGFNEQFF	TGTGCCAGCAGCCAAGAACTAGCGGGATTTAATGAGCAGTTCTTC	NA	TRBD2	TRBV4-2	TRBJ2-1
CASLAGEGDTQYF	TGTGCCAGCCTAGCGGGAGAGGGAGATACGCAGTATTTT	once	TRBD2	TRBV2	TRBJ2-3
CASSSRGTENTEAFF	TGTGCCAGTAGTTCCCGTGGGACAGAGAACACTGAAGCTTTCTTT	few	TRBD1	TRBV19	TRBJ1-1
CASRLGSRGWGTQYF	TGTGCCAGCAGATTAGGATCTAGGGGCTGGGGGACCCAGTACTTC	once	NA	TRBV7-2	TRBJ2-5
CSVELAGASYNEQFF	TGCAGCGTTGAATTAGCGGGAGCATCCTACAATGAGCAGTTCTTC	NA	TRBD2	TRBV29-1	TRBJ2-1
CASSRTGGGWGYTF	TGTGCCAGCTCACGGACAGGGGGCGGTTGGGGCTACACCTTC	NA	TRBD1	TRBV18	TRBJ1-2
CASSLGWALSGNTIYF	TGTGCCAGCAGCTTAGGATGGGCCCTCTCTGGAAACACCATATATTTT	NA	NA	TRBV7-9	TRBJ1-3
CASSQGGALETQYF	TGTGCCAGCTCCCAAGGGGGTGCGCTAGAGACCCAGTACTTC	once	NA	TRBV18	TRBJ2-5
CASSTERRQFF	TGTGCCAGTAGTACGGAGCGTAGGCAGTTCTTC	NA	NA	TRBV19	TRBJ2-1
CATENTGTSTSRTGELFF	TGTGCCACTGAAAATACTGGGACTAGCACTTCGAGGACCGGGGAGCTGTTTTTT	NA	TRBD2	TRBV25-1	TRBJ2-2
CASSQRTGTGTGELFF	TGTGCCAGCAGCCAGCGGACAGGGACGGGCACCGGGGAGCTGTTTTTT	NA	TRBD1	TRBV14	TRBJ2-2
CASSLRQGLNTEAFF	TGCGCCAGCAGCTTGCGGCAGGGTTTGAACACTGAAGCTTTCTTT	NA	NA	TRBV5-1	TRBJ1-1
CASRIRVGQPQHF	TGTGCCAGCAGGATCAGGGTTGGGCAGCCCCAGCATTTT	NA	NA	TRBV6-5	TRBJ1-5
CASSYSGVGTDTQYF	TGTGCCAGCAGTTACTCCGGGGTGGGGACAGATACGCAGTATTTT	NA	NA	TRBV6-5	TRBJ2-3
CASRRNPGGDNEQFF	TGTGCCAGTCGCCGAAACCCGGGAGGAGACAATGAGCAGTTCTTC	NA	TRBD2	TRBV6-4	TRBJ2-1
CASTTGISGNTIYF	TGTGCCAGTACGACAGGCATTTCTGGAAACACCATATATTTT	NA	NA	TRBV19	TRBJ1-3
CASSLDFSTEGASYGYTF	TGTGCCAGCAGCTTGGATTTCTCTACAGAGGGGGCGTCCTATGGCTACACCTTC	NA	TRBD1	TRBV5-5	TRBJ1-2
CASSLFGLAGGPGDEQFF	TGTGCCAGCAGTTTATTCGGGCTAGCGGGAGGGCCAGGGGATGAGCAGTTCTTC	NA	TRBD2	TRBV27	TRBJ2-1
CASSDRGGLTGELFF	TGTGCCAGCAGTGATAGGGGTGGGCTTACCGGGGAGCTGTTTTTT	NA	NA	TRBV2	TRBJ2-2
CASSPGQGAYEQYF	TGTGCCAGCAGTCCGGGACAGGGGGCCTACGAGCAGTACTTC	once	TRBD1	TRBV27	TRBJ2-7
CASSSPGRENQYF	TGTGCCAGCAGCTCGCCCGGGCGGGAAAACCAGTACTTC	once	NA	TRBV5-6	TRBJ2-5
CASSSGLAGGRGTGELFF	TGCGCCAGCAGTTCCGGACTAGCGGGAGGGAGAGGCACCGGGGAGCTGTTTTTT	once	TRBD2	TRBV5-1	TRBJ2-2
CASSQGLGETQYF	TGTGCCAGCAGCCAGGGACTCGGGGAGACCCAGTACTTC	NA	NA	TRBV14	TRBJ2-5
CASSARVRNTEAFF	TGTGCCAGCAGCGCCAGGGTTCGGAACACTGAAGCTTTCTTT	NA	NA	TRBV9	TRBJ1-1
CSVGRDVPGELFF	TGCAGCGTTGGCAGGGATGTACCCGGGGAGCTGTTTTTT	NA	NA	TRBV29-1	TRBJ2-2
CASTTERGSSYNEQFF	TGTGCCAGCACCACTGAGCGGGGGAGCTCCTACAATGAGCAGTTCTTC	NA	TRBD2	TRBV28	TRBJ2-1